This paragraph covers one TCR beta chain sequence. Germline CDR1 and CDR2: SGHRS and YFSETQ. The length of the CDR3 is 14 residues. The V gene lost 4 bases and the J gene lost 1 base, with 11 bases spanning the gap. The data belong to a study of OX40 agonist ivuxolimab in advanced cancers. Libraries were prepared by immunoSEQ multiplex PCR; TCRdb keeps only in-frame clonotypes and omits some of them. Here the sample spans fewer than 85,000 clones, 75% to 90% being singletons. The starting material was CD4+ or CD8+ T cells sorted from blood, obtained in a trial of the OX40 agonist ivuxolimab. The clonotype was recovered from an adult with an advanced solid tumor such as melanoma, head and neck, liver or kidney cancer. The chain uses TRBV5-1 and TRBJ1-1, with a possible D match to TRBD1 (6 bases). The CDR3, as DNA: TGCGCCAGCAGCCACGACAGGAGGAACACTGAAGCTTTCTTT. It translates to CASSHDRRNTEAFF.